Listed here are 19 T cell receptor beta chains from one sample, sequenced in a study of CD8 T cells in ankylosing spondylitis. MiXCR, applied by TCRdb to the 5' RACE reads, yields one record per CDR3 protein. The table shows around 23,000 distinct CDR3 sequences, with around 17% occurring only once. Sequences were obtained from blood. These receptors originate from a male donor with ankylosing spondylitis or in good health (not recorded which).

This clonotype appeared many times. CDR3 sequence (DNA): TGCGCCAGCAGCGTGAGGGCAAAGAACACTGAAGCTTTCTTT. As protein: CASSVRAKNTEAFF. The rearrangement links TRBV5-1 to TRBJ1-1, with D unclear. Trimming removed 4 bases from V and 1 base from J, with 11 bases in between. CDR3 length: 14 amino acids. Germline assignment: CDR1 SGHRS and CDR2 YFSETQ.

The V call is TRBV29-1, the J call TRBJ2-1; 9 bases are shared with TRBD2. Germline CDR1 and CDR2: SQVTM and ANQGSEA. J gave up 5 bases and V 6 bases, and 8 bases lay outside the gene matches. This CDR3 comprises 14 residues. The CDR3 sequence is CSVTSGVRDNEQFF. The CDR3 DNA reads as TGCAGCGTGACTAGCGGAGTCAGGGACAATGAGCAGTTCTTC.

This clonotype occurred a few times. CDR3 nucleotides: TGCAGCGTTGGAGGGGACAGGGCCCCGTTCTTC. This gives the protein CSVGGDRAPFF. The chain is built from TRBV29-1 and TRBJ2-1; 9 bases align to TRBD1. The germline gives CDR1 SQVTM, CDR2 ANQGSEA. This CDR3 contains 11 residues. Losses at the gene ends were 4 bases for V and 15 bases for J; bases not matched to a gene: 7.

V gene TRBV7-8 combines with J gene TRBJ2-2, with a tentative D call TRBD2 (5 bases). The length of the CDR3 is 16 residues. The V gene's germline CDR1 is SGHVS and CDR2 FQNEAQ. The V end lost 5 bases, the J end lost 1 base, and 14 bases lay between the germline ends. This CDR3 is CASSETSVGNTGELFF. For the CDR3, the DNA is TGTGCCAGCAGCGAAACTAGTGTAGGGAACACCGGGGAGCTGTTTTTT. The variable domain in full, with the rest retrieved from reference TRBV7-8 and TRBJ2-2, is GAGVSQSPRYKVAKRGQDVALRCDPISGHVSLFWYQQALGQGPEFLTYFQNEAQLDKSGLPSDRFFAERPEGSVSTLKIQRTQQEDSAVYLCASSETSVGNTGELFFGEGSRLTVL.

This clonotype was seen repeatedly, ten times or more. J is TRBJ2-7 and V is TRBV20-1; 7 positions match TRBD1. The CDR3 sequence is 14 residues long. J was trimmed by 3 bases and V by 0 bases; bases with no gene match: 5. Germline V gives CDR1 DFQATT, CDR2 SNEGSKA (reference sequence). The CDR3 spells CSARDLQGHYEQYV. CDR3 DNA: TGCAGTGCTAGAGATTTACAGGGGCACTACGAGCAGTACGTC.

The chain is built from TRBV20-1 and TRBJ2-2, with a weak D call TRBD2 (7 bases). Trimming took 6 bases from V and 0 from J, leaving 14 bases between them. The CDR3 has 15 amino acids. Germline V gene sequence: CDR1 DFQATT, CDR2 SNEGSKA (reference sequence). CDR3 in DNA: TGCAGTGCGAGGCCCGGGGGGCCGAACACCGGGGAGCTGTTTTTT. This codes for CSARPGGPNTGELFF.

DNA of the CDR3: TGCAGTGCTAACCGGACTAGAGGGGGTGAGCAGTTCTTC. It is translated as CSANRTRGGEQFF. The chain carries TRBV20-1 and TRBJ2-1, with D tentatively TRBD2 (7 bases). Trimming took 4 bases from V and 9 from J, leaving 16 bases between them. Germline V gene sequence: CDR1 DFQATT, CDR2 SNEGSKA (reference sequence). The CDR3 is made up of 13 amino acids.

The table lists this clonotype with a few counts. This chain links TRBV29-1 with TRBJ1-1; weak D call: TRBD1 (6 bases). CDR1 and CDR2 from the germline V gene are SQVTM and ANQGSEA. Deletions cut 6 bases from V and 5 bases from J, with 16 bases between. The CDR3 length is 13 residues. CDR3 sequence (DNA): TGCAGCGTCACCGGGACAAAAGGGACTGAAGCTTTCTTT. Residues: CSVTGTKGTEAFF.

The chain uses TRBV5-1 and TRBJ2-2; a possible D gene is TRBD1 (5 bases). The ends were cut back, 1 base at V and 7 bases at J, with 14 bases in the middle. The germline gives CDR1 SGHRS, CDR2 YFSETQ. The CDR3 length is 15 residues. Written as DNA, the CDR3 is TGCGCCAGCAGCTTGCAAAGGGGCGCGATCGGGGAGCTGTTTTTT. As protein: CASSLQRGAIGELFF.

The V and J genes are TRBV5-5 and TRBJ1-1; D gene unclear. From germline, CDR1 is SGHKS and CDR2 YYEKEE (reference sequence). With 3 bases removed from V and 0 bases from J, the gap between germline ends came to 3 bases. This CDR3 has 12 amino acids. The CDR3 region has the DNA TGTGCCAGCAGCTCCGTGAACACTGAAGCTTTCTTT. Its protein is CASSSVNTEAFF. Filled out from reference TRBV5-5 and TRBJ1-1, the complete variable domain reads DAGVTQSPTHLIKTRGQQVTLRCSPISGHKSVSWYQQVLGQGPQFIFQYYEKEERGRGNFPDRFSARQFPNYSSELNVNALLLGDSALYLCASSSVNTEAFFGQGTRLTVV.

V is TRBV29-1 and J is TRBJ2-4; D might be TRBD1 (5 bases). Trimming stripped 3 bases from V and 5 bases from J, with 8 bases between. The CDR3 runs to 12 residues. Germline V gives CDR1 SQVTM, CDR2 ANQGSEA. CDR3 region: CSVEGHQNIQYF. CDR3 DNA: TGCAGCGTTGAGGGGCACCAAAACATTCAGTACTTC.

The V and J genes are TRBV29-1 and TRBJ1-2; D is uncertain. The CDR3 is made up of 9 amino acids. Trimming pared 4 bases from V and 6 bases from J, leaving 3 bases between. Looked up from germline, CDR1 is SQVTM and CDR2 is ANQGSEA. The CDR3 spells CSVGDGYTF. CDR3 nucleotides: TGCAGCGTTGGGGATGGCTACACCTTC.

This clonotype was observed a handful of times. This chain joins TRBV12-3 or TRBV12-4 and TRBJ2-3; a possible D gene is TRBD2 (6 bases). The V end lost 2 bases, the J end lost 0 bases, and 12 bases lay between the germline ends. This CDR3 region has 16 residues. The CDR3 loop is CASSLTAGYSTDTQYF. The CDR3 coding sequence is TGTGCCAGCAGTTTAACGGCGGGGTATAGCACAGATACGCAGTATTTT.

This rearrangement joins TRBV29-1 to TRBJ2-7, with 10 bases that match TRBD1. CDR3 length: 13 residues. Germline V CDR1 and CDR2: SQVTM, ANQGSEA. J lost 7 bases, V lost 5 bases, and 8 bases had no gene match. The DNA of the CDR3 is TGCAGCGTTAGGGACAGGGGCAATTCGGAGCAGTACTTC. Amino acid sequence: CSVRDRGNSEQYF.

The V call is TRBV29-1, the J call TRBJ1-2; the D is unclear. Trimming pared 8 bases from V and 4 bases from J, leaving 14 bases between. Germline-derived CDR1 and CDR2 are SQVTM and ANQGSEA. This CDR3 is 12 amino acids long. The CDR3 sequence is CSFRNRGYGYTF. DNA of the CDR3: TGCAGCTTTCGGAATCGAGGCTATGGCTACACCTTC.

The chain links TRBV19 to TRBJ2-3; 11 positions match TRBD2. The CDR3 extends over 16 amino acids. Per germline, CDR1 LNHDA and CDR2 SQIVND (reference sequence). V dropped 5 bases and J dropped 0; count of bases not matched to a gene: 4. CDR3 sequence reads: CASSVRTSGSTDTQYF. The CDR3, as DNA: TGTGCCAGTAGTGTCCGGACTAGCGGGAGCACAGATACGCAGTATTTT.

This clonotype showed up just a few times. The CDR3 DNA sequence: TGTGCCAGCAGAACGACTAGCGGGGAATCTTACAATGAGCAGTTCTTC. The encoded protein is CASRTTSGESYNEQFF. The chain links TRBV11-2 to TRBJ2-1, with 11 positions matching TRBD2. The CDR3 is made up of 16 amino acids. V trimming: 6 bases; J trimming: 4 bases; junction bases outside the gene matches: 8. The germline V gene encodes CDR1 SGHAT and CDR2 FQNNGV.

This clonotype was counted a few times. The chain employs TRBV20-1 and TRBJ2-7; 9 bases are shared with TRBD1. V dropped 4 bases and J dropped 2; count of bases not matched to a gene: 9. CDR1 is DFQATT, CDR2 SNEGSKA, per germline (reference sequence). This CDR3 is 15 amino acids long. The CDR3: CSATPRTGAAYEQYF. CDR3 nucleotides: TGCAGTGCTACCCCAAGGACAGGGGCGGCCTACGAGCAGTACTTC.

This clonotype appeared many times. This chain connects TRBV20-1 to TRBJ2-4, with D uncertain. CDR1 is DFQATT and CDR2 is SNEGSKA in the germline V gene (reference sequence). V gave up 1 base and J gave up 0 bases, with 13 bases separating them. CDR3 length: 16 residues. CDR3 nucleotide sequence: TGCAGTGCTAGAGGAGGCACGGCAGTAGCCAAAAACATTCAGTACTTC. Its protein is CSARGGTAVAKNIQYF.